The clone carrying this T cell receptor beta chain came up once. Measured with immunoSEQ multiplex PCR; TCRdb has only the in-frame clones, and not every one. The data contain about 24,000 clones, about 69% of them singletons. This record belongs to a study of cytotoxic CD8 clonotypes in ibrutinib-treated CLL. Study as a whole: Response samples were taken after a median of roughly 11 months on treatment, range 6 to 36. Per sample, productive templates averaged around 260,000 and productive rearrangements averaged approximately 87,000.

This CDR3 region has 14 residues. Looked up from germline, CDR1 is SGHRS and CDR2 is YFSETQ. Trimming left V 7 bases short and J 2 bases short, with 12 bases between. The sample was PBMCs, taken after 12 months of ibrutinib treatment. The source is a human donor with chronic lymphocytic leukemia. The rearrangement links TRBV5-1 to TRBJ2-2; D is perhaps TRBD2 (6 bases). The CDR3 loop reads CASEPGANTGELFF. The CDR3 nucleotides are TGCGCCAGCGAACCGGGAGCTAACACCGGGGAGCTGTTTTTT.